The 25 T cell receptor beta chains below were found in one sample sequenced in a study of shared clonotypes between healthy human individuals. Using immunoSEQ multiplex PCR, the repertoire was profiled, and TCRdb retains in-frame clones only, with some absent. The table lists 2 million to 2.5 million clones, more than 80% of them singletons. Source material: naive CD4+ T cells from PBMCs. Regarding subset: CD45RA+ positively selected. The receptors here all came from a man between 18 and 29 years old in good health. Some clones in this sample may be carry-over from other donors' samples.

This clone was picked up a small number of times. J is TRBJ1-1 and V is TRBV5-1; possibly TRBD1 for D (6 bases). CDR3 length: 14 residues. The V end lost 2 bases, the J end lost 1 base, and 9 bases lay between the germline ends. The germline gives CDR1 SGHRS, CDR2 YFSETQ. CDR3 residues: CASSLRQENTEAFF. The DNA for the CDR3 is TGCGCCAGCAGCTTACGACAGGAGAACACTGAAGCTTTCTTT. Complete variable domain (other parts from reference TRBV5-1 and TRBJ1-1): KAGVTQTPRYLIKTRGQQVTLSCSPISGHRSVSWYQQTPGQGLQFLFEYFSETQRNKGNFPGRFSGRQFSNSRSEMNVSTLELGDSALYLCASSLRQENTEAFFGQGTRLTVV.

V and J are TRBV9 and TRBJ1-6; weak D call: TRBD1 (5 bases). The CDR3 has 15 residues. Germline V gives CDR1 SGDLS, CDR2 YYNGEE. V was cut by 0 bases and J by 10 bases, with 14 bases left in between. Here the CDR3 reads CASSVERREGSPLHF. The CDR3 DNA sequence: TGTGCCAGCAGCGTAGAGCGAAGGGAGGGGTCACCCCTCCACTTT.

Concerning this clone: This specimen includes other DNA sequences encoding the same CDR3. V usage is TRBV7-2 and J usage is TRBJ1-5; D gene ambiguous. The CDR3 extends over 13 amino acids. V lost 5 bases, J lost 4 bases, and 9 bases lay in between. CDR1 and CDR2 (germline): SGHTA, FQGNSA. Written as DNA, the CDR3 is TGTGCCAGCAGCCTAGTGGGTAATCAGCCCCAGCATTTT. Its translation is CASSLVGNQPQHF.

V gene TRBV7-2 combines with J gene TRBJ2-7; unclear D gene. V was clipped by 1 base and J by 7 bases, with 11 bases between them. The CDR3 length is 13 residues. CDR1 is SGHTA, CDR2 FQGNSA, per germline. CDR3 protein: CASSLGPRQEQYF. The CDR3 coding sequence is TGTGCCAGCAGCTTAGGACCTAGGCAAGAGCAGTACTTC.

The V call is TRBV15, the J call TRBJ2-7, with unresolved D. There are 15 residues in the CDR3. The germline V gene encodes CDR1 LNHNV and CDR2 YYDKDF (reference sequence). Trimming shortened V by 2 bases and J by 3 bases, and 14 bases separated the two germline ends. CDR3 loop: CATSRTFGGSYEQYF. The CDR3 region has the DNA TGTGCCACCAGCAGAACTTTTGGTGGCAGCTACGAGCAGTACTTC.

V gene TRBV7-3 combines with J gene TRBJ2-1; D possibly uses TRBD1 or TRBD2 (5 bases each). The CDR3 has 15 residues. V gave up 2 bases and J gave up 3 bases, with 11 bases separating them. Looked up from germline, CDR1 is SGHTA and CDR2 is FQGTGA. CDR3 protein: CASSLGGPIYNEQFF. In nucleotides, the CDR3 is TGTGCCAGCAGCTTAGGGGGACCGATCTACAATGAGCAGTTCTTC.

V gene TRBV4-1 combines with J gene TRBJ2-7, with a tentative D call TRBD1 (6 bases). The germline V gene has CDR1 MGHRA and CDR2 YSYEKL. Trimming stripped 3 bases from V and 4 bases from J, with 13 bases between. CDR3 size: 14 residues. In DNA, the CDR3 is TGCGCCAGCAGCCAGGGGGACAAAGGGTACGAGCAGTACTTC. Translation: CASSQGDKGYEQYF.

CDR3 amino acids: CAGLTGVNTEAFF. The CDR3 DNA follows: TGTGCCGGCCTTACAGGGGTGAACACTGAAGCTTTCTTT. The chain combines TRBV30 with TRBJ1-1; 7 nucleotides match TRBD1. Germline V gene lookup returns CDR1 GTSNPN and CDR2 SVGIG (reference sequence). Germline trimming cut 8 bases from V and 0 bases from J; bases unmatched to any gene: 6. The CDR3 loop spans 13 amino acids.

The chain links TRBV28 to TRBJ2-3; D tentatively fits TRBD1 or TRBD2 (5 bases each). Trimming took off 5 bases at V and 0 bases at J, with 12 bases between the two ends. Germline CDR1 reads MDHEN; CDR2 reads SYDVKM. CDR3 length: 15 amino acids. The CDR3 nucleotides are TGTGCCAGCAGTGGTCGGGGCCCTAGCACAGATACGCAGTATTTT. Amino acid sequence: CASSGRGPSTDTQYF.

This clone was detected only once. V gene TRBV5-1 combines with J gene TRBJ2-4; D is perhaps TRBD2 (5 bases). V lost 2 bases to trimming and J lost 3 bases, with 12 bases between them. CDR1 is SGHRS and CDR2 is YFSETQ in the germline V gene. The CDR3 loop spans 15 amino acids. The CDR3 DNA is TGCGCCAGCAGCTTCGAGGGCCTTGGCAAAAACATTCAGTACTTC. Its protein is CASSFEGLGKNIQYF.

This rearrangement joins TRBV15 to TRBJ2-1; 7 bases match TRBD2. CDR3 length: 15 residues. Germline loops: CDR1 LNHNV, CDR2 YYDKDF (reference sequence). V was clipped by 1 base and J by 3 bases; unmatched bases: 3. For the CDR3, the DNA is TGTGCCACCAGCAGAGTACCGGGAGGCTACAATGAGCAGTTCTTC. Translation: CATSRVPGGYNEQFF.

The V gene is TRBV9, the J gene TRBJ1-2, with D possibly TRBD1 on 6 matching bases. CDR3 size: 15 residues. With 4 bases removed from V and 2 bases from J, the gap between germline ends came to 15 bases. Germline lookup yields CDR1 SGDLS and CDR2 YYNGEE. The CDR3 loop reads CASSPQGHSNYGYTF. The DNA of the CDR3 is TGTGCCAGCAGCCCTCAGGGACACTCAAACTATGGCTACACCTTC.

The chain links TRBV2 to TRBJ2-3, with 15 bases identical to TRBD2. The CDR3 totals 17 residues. V lost 5 bases, J lost 9 bases, and 12 bases stayed unmatched. Germline CDR1 reads SNHLY; CDR2 reads FYNNEI. As DNA, the CDR3 is TGTGCCAGCAGTTGGACTAGCGGGAGGGAAGCAGGGAGGACGCAGTATTTT. Encoded protein: CASSWTSGREAGRTQYF.

The chain joins TRBV28 to TRBJ2-1; possibly TRBD2 for D (6 bases). Per the germline V gene, CDR1 is MDHEN and CDR2 is SYDVKM. Trimming shortened V by 6 bases and J by 6 bases, and 18 bases separated the two germline ends. The CDR3 sequence is 15 residues long. The DNA of the CDR3 is TGTGCCAGCAGCCTGGACTACGAGGGGTCCAATGAGCAGTTCTTC. Residues: CASSLDYEGSNEQFF.

V and J are TRBV7-8 and TRBJ2-3; TRBD2 aligns across 7 bases. From germline, CDR1 is SGHVS and CDR2 FQNEAQ. The CDR3 loop spans 16 amino acids. V was clipped by 5 bases and J by 4 bases; unmatched bases: 12. CDR3: CASSPELGGSSDTQYF. CDR3 coding DNA: TGTGCCAGCAGCCCTGAACTCGGCGGGAGCTCAGATACGCAGTATTTT.

The genes are TRBV27 and TRBJ2-2; TRBD2 matches 16 bases. With 5 bases clipped from V and 3 bases from J, the junction kept 12 bases outside the gene matches. Germline V gene data show CDR1 as MNHEY and CDR2 as SMNVEV (reference sequence). The CDR3 sequence is 20 residues long. CDR3 DNA: TGTGCCAGCAGTCCCCTCGGGACTAGCGGGAGGGCCCGCCACACCGGGGAGCTGTTTTTT. This translates into CASSPLGTSGRARHTGELFF.

The chain employs TRBV19 and TRBJ2-6; 14 bases agree with TRBD2. The CDR3 is 20 residues long. CDR1 LNHDA and CDR2 SQIVND come from the germline V gene (reference sequence). V shed 2 bases, J shed 4 bases, and the junction held 10 bases outside the gene matches. CDR3 bases: TGTGCCAGTAGTATAATGTGGACTAGCGGGAGGTTGGGAGGGGCCAACGTCCTGACTTTC. Translated, it gives CASSIMWTSGRLGGANVLTF.

In its sample, this clone was seen once. V usage is TRBV18 and J usage is TRBJ2-7; TRBD2 aligns across 11 bases. The CDR3 extends over 18 amino acids. The V gene end was trimmed by 1 base and the J gene end by 0 bases; junction bases not matched to a gene: 8. Germline V gene sequence: CDR1 KGHSH, CDR2 LQKENI. The CDR3 region is CASSPLVLAGASSYEQYF. As DNA, the CDR3 is TGTGCCAGCTCACCACTCGTACTAGCGGGAGCCAGCTCCTACGAGCAGTACTTC.

The chain couples TRBV6-1 to TRBJ2-2; D is unresolved. The CDR3 runs to 15 residues. Looked up from germline, CDR1 is MNHNS and CDR2 is SASEGT. Trimming shortened V by 7 bases and J by 1 base, and 13 bases separated the two germline ends. The chain's CDR3 is CASILEGLNTGELFF. The CDR3 region has the DNA TGTGCCAGCATACTGGAAGGGTTGAACACCGGGGAGCTGTTTTTT.

This chain connects TRBV4-2 to TRBJ2-5; 7 bases map to TRBD2. The germline gives CDR1 LGHNA, CDR2 YNFKEQ. The CDR3 spans 16 residues. The trim removed 2 bases at V and 5 bases at J, leaving 11 bases unmatched. The CDR3 reads CASSQSVAGGWETQYF. In DNA form, the CDR3 reads TGTGCCAGCAGCCAAAGCGTAGCGGGTGGGTGGGAGACCCAGTACTTC.

This clone was seen only once. The CDR3 loop reads CASSAVGAGVETQYF. CDR3 coding DNA: TGTGCCAGTAGTGCGGTTGGCGCCGGAGTGGAGACCCAGTACTTC. The chain is built from TRBV19 and TRBJ2-5; no clear D gene. V gave up 5 bases and J gave up 5 bases, with 18 bases separating them. In germline, CDR1 is LNHDA, CDR2 SQIVND (reference sequence). The CDR3 totals 15 residues.

The chain joins TRBV7-9 to TRBJ2-7; a weak D match, TRBD2 (7 bases). The CDR3 contains 13 residues. Germline V gene sequence: CDR1 SEHNR, CDR2 FQNEAQ (reference sequence). The V gene lost 5 bases and the J gene lost 4 bases, with 12 bases spanning the gap. CDR3 in DNA: TGTGCCAGCAGCCGTAGGGGGGGGTACGAGCAGTACTTC. This encodes CASSRRGGYEQYF. Drawing the rest from reference TRBV7-9 and TRBJ2-7, the complete variable domain is DTGVSQNPRHKITKRGQNVTFRCDPISEHNRLYWYRQTLGQGPEFLTYFQNEAQLEKSRLLSDRFSAERPKGSFSTLEIQRTEQGDSAMYLCASSRRGGYEQYFGPGTRLTVT.

The chain is built from TRBV6-5 and TRBJ1-5; the match to TRBD1 covers 10 bases. V dropped 4 bases and J dropped 9; count of bases not matched to a gene: 9. Looked up from germline, CDR1 is MNHEY and CDR2 is SVGAGI. The CDR3 totals 15 residues. Written as DNA, the CDR3 is TGTGCCAGCAGTTCGGCCGGGACAGGGGCCCGGCCCCAGCATTTT. Encoded protein: CASSSAGTGARPQHF.

V and J are TRBV19 and TRBJ1-2; D call uncertain. V dropped 2 bases and J dropped 8 bases, with 12 bases sitting between them. Germline V gives CDR1 LNHDA, CDR2 SQIVND (reference sequence). The CDR3 is 13 amino acids. This chain's CDR3 is CASSISRERGYTF. The CDR3 DNA reads as TGTGCCAGTAGTATATCGCGAGAGAGGGGCTACACCTTC. The variable domain in full, with the rest retrieved from reference TRBV19 and TRBJ1-2, is DGGITQSPKYLFRKEGQNVTLSCEQNLNHDAMYWYRQDPGQGLRLIYYSQIVNDFQKGDIAEGYSVSREKKESFPLTVTSAQKNPTAFYLCASSISRERGYTFGSGTRLTVV.

The rearrangement links TRBV28 to TRBJ2-4, with TRBD1 matching 8 bases. CDR1 and CDR2 (germline): MDHEN, SYDVKM. Losses at the gene ends were 6 bases for V and 6 bases for J; bases not matched to a gene: 10. The CDR3 spans 15 residues. In nucleotides, the CDR3 is TGTGCCAGCAGCCTGACAGGGGCGGTTGGAAACATTCAGTACTTC. Its protein is CASSLTGAVGNIQYF.